This entry describes one T cell receptor (beta chain). Sequencing was performed with immunoSEQ multiplex PCR; in TCRdb, only in-frame clones are kept and a portion is missing. The data contain 130,000 or so clones, just under 95% of them seen just once; the ten biggest clones take up 11% to 15%. The data belong to a study of control samples from healthy donors and cancer patients. Germline CDR1 is SGHKS and CDR2 is YYEKEE (reference sequence). The CDR3 loop spans 17 amino acids. V lost 2 bases, J lost 5 bases, and 12 bases stayed unmatched. The rearrangement joins TRBV5-5 to TRBJ2-3, with 9 positions matching TRBD2. Sample: PBMCs. The sequence was collected from a man aged 55 to 70 with colorectal cancer. The CDR3 is CASSLGRGLAARDTQYF. CDR3 DNA: TGTGCCAGCAGCTTAGGAAGGGGACTAGCTGCTCGAGATACGCAGTATTTT. Full variable domain (rest looked up from reference TRBV5-5 and TRBJ2-3): DAGVTQSPTHLIKTRGQQVTLRCSPISGHKSVSWYQQVLGQGPQFIFQYYEKEERGRGNFPDRFSARQFPNYSSELNVNALLLGDSALYLCASSLGRGLAARDTQYFGPGTRLTVL.